The sample holds many counts of the clone carrying this T cell receptor beta chain. The antigen remains undetermined. It was with a sample-barcoded 5' primer and a J-beta primer mix that a second PCR of roughly 7 to 11 cycles was run. TCRdb reprocessed the 5' RACE reads via MiXCR and lists one record per CDR3 protein. The sample includes some 750,000 distinct CDR3 sequences, 20% to 25% of them seen just once. This CDR3 contains 14 residues. The ends were cut back, 1 base at V and 4 bases at J, with 9 bases in the middle. Germline values: CDR1 KGHSH, CDR2 LQKENI. This record comes from a study of blood T cells in healthy people across ages. Findings of the study overall: Long-lived donors had more naive CD4+ cells and higher diversity than aged donors.

The chain couples TRBV18 to TRBJ2-3; D unclear. The sequenced sample consisted of blood. The sequence came from a man aged 65 to 85 in good health. In DNA, the CDR3 is TGTGCCAGCTCACCACTCGGTGAGGCAGATACGCAGTATTTT. Translating it yields CASSPLGEADTQYF.